The entry below describes one T cell receptor beta chain. Its antigen is not known. This sample is part of a study of T cells in localized non-small cell lung cancer. Notes on the study in general: Peak T cell clonality was found in uninvolved adjacent lung, exceeding tumor. A raised T cell density in blood coincided with lengthier overall survival. Only one tumor region went through sequencing, so heterogeneity may still be there.

Assay used: immunoSEQ multiplex PCR; TCRdb lists only in-frame clones, some missing. Of tens of thousands of clones listed, 75% to 90% are singletons. The CDR3 is made up of 13 amino acids. Germline-derived CDR1 and CDR2 are GTSNPN and SVGIG (reference sequence). V lost 0 bases to trimming and J lost 6 bases; unmatched junction nucleotides: 5. The J gene is TRBJ2-7, the V gene TRBV30, with 7 bases fitting TRBD1. This receptor was obtained from a man aged 35-75 years with stage II squamous cell lung carcinoma. The starting material was PBMCs, obtained before any cancer treatment. The CDR3 DNA follows: TGTGCCTGGAGTGTATCGGCAGGGGGCGAGCAGTACTTC. As protein: CAWSVSAGGEQYF.